This TCR beta chain originates from a study of EBV T-cell therapy then PD-1 blockade in nasopharyngeal carcinoma. On this clone itself: The antigen is unknown.

Sequenced by immunoSEQ multiplex PCR; TCRdb stores in-frame clones only, minus some. The sample shows 20,000 to 25,000 clones, roughly 84% of them seen only once. CDR3 length equals 15 residues. V lost 5 bases and J lost 5; bases outside the gene matches: 11. The V gene's germline CDR1 is SGHTA and CDR2 FQGNSA. Treatment given: AdE1-LMPpoly-expanded autologous EBV-specific T-cell therapy followed by anti-PD-1 nivolumab. The sequencing used CD8+ T cells from blood, collected at roughly day 61 from a patient whose treatment included autologous EBV-specific T cells and nivolumab. The TCR sequence derives from a man aged 40-49 years with nasopharyngeal carcinoma. The chain has TRBV7-2 and TRBJ2-5, with 7 nucleotides matching TRBD2. The CDR3 loop is CASSQNREGWETQYF. The DNA for the CDR3 is TGTGCCAGCAGCCAAAATAGGGAGGGCTGGGAGACCCAGTACTTC.